These 29 T cell receptor beta chains were all obtained from the same sample, sequenced in a study of regulatory T cells in long-lasting Graves disease. In building TCR beta libraries, iRepertoire HTBI primers were used together with Arm-PCR of CDR3 regions. TCRdb ran MiXCR on the multiplex PCR reads and lists one entry per CDR3 protein. The sample includes about 470,000 distinct CDR3 sequences, about a fifth of them seen just once. The time point was: persistent/refractory GD, antithyroid drugs over 5 years with positive TRAb. PBMC RNA served as the TCR library source. The specimen comprised peripheral blood mononuclear cells (PBMCs), sampled when the disease was refractory, from a patient treated with antithyroid drugs. The source of these receptors is a female donor with Graves disease.

This clonotype was recorded only once. This sequence joins TRBV6-1 and TRBJ2-1, with D tentatively TRBD2 (5 bases). The CDR3 has 15 amino acids. The V end was cut by 3 bases, the J end by 14 bases, with 23 bases between. Germline-derived CDR1 and CDR2 are MNHNS and SASEGT. Written as DNA, the CDR3 is TGTGCCAGCAGTGAGGACGGCGGACTGCGTTTCGAAAAGTTCTTC. Translation: CASSEDGGLRFEKFF.

This clonotype came up a few times. V is TRBV5-4 and J is TRBJ2-7, with TRBD1 matching over 7 bases. CDR3 length: 16 amino acids. The V gene end was trimmed by 1 base and the J gene end by 3 bases; junction bases not matched to a gene: 10. CDR1 SGHNT and CDR2 YYREEE come from the germline V gene (reference sequence). The CDR3 loop is CASSLTLWTGDYEQYF. The CDR3 DNA reads as TGTGCCAGCAGCTTGACGCTTTGGACAGGAGACTACGAGCAGTACTTC.

This clonotype was counted only a few times. The chain joins TRBV4-1 to TRBJ2-7, with D possibly being TRBD2 (5 bases). CDR1 and CDR2 from the germline V gene are MGHRA and YSYEKL. The CDR3 totals 16 residues. The V end was cut by 0 bases, the J end by 5 bases, with 17 bases between. The CDR3 loop is CASSQESAVSTDEQYF. The CDR3, as DNA: TGCGCCAGCAGCCAAGAGTCAGCGGTGTCTACGGACGAGCAGTACTTC.

This clonotype was seen at least ten times. The J gene is TRBJ2-5, the V gene TRBV7-2; no clear D. V lost 3 bases and J lost 7, with 9 bases in between. CDR1 and CDR2 from the germline V gene are SGHTA and FQGNSA. CDR3 length equals 12 residues. DNA for the CDR3: TGTGCCAGCAGCTTCGCTAGTAGGACCCAGTACTTC. Its protein product is CASSFASRTQYF.

This clonotype has a handful of counts. The rearrangement links TRBV6-9 to TRBJ1-6, with D perhaps TRBD1 (6 bases). Trimming removed 4 bases from V and 9 bases from J, with 13 bases in between. This CDR3 has 14 amino acids. In germline, CDR1 is MNHGY, CDR2 SVAAGI. The CDR3 nucleotides are TGTGCCAGCAGTTTCCCAGGGGAAAGTTCACCCCTCCACTTT. This sequence encodes CASSFPGESSPLHF.

This clonotype has more than one count but fewer than ten. This chain links TRBV6-1 with TRBJ2-6; 8 nucleotides agree with TRBD1. With 6 bases clipped from V and 1 base from J, the junction kept 8 bases outside the gene matches. Germline loops: CDR1 MNHNS, CDR2 SASEGT. The CDR3 covers 17 residues. CDR3 in DNA: TGTGCCAGCAGGTTCAGGGGGCCGCGGTCTGGGGCCAACGTCCTGACTTTC. This gives the protein CASRFRGPRSGANVLTF.

Turning to this clonotype: A read error may be the cause here, since a much bigger clone is one base away. The CDR3, as DNA: TGTGCCAGCGGTTCCCCGCTAAAGCAGTACTTC. It is translated as CASGSPLKQYF. This chain uses TRBV6-5 with TRBJ2-7; D unresolved. V dropped 8 bases and J dropped 8 bases, with 13 bases sitting between them. Per the germline V gene, CDR1 is MNHEY and CDR2 is SVGAGI. The CDR3 covers 11 residues.

Of note for this clonotype: One end of the junction fails to match germline, which may point to a read error. The chain combines TRBV7-6 with TRBJ2-2, with TRBD2 identical over 12 bases. There are 16 residues in the CDR3. Germline values: CDR1 SGHVS, CDR2 FNYEAQ. CDR3 in DNA: TGTGCCAGCAGCCCTAGCGGGAGGGTTAACACCGGGGAGCCGTTTTTT. It yields the protein CASSPSGRVNTGEPFF.

In its sample, this clonotype was seen many times. The rearrangement joins TRBV28 to TRBJ1-1; D gene unclear. V lost 2 bases to trimming and J lost 5 bases, with 6 bases between them. Germline V gene sequence: CDR1 MDHEN, CDR2 SYDVKM. The CDR3 has 12 residues. The CDR3 loop is CASSLKWTEAFF. CDR3 DNA: TGTGCCAGCAGTTTAAAGTGGACTGAAGCTTTCTTT.

The chain joins TRBV30 to TRBJ1-2; D unresolved. From germline, CDR1 is GTSNPN and CDR2 SVGIG (reference sequence). V was trimmed by 1 base and J by 8 bases, leaving 8 bases between them. The CDR3 has 11 residues. CDR3 amino acids: CAWSDPRGYTF. The CDR3, as DNA: TGTGCCTGGAGTGACCCGCGGGGCTACACCTTC.

This sequence joins TRBV5-1 and TRBJ2-7, with D possibly being TRBD1 or TRBD2 (6 bases each). V lost 3 bases and J lost 5, with 12 bases in between. CDR3 length: 13 residues. The germline gives CDR1 SGHRS, CDR2 YFSETQ. In DNA form, the CDR3 reads TGCGCCAGCAGCTGGGGGGCCAGCAACGAGCAGTACTTC. Translation gives CASSWGASNEQYF.

The gene calls are TRBV7-9 and TRBJ2-2, with 11 nucleotides matching TRBD2. V shed 8 bases, J shed 0 bases, and the junction held 5 bases outside the gene matches. This CDR3 comprises 16 residues. The germline gives CDR1 SEHNR, CDR2 FQNEAQ (reference sequence). CDR3 in DNA: TGTGCCAGCGGCGCACTAGCGGGGGCGAACACCGGGGAGCTGTTTTTT. This sequence encodes CASGALAGANTGELFF.

This clonotype was seen more than once but under ten times. This chain links TRBV20-1 with TRBJ2-7; the match to TRBD1 covers 9 bases. There are 12 residues in the CDR3. With V trimmed by 5 bases and J by 2 bases, 1 base remained unmatched. CDR1 and CDR2 from the germline V gene are DFQATT and SNEGSKA (reference sequence). CDR3 protein: CSAWTGAYEQYF. The CDR3 nucleotides are TGCAGTGCTTGGACAGGGGCCTACGAGCAGTACTTC.

Ten or more counts support this clonotype. The chain has TRBV2 and TRBJ1-5; 7 bases are a match to TRBD1. Trimming removed 5 bases from V and 1 base from J; junction bases left unmatched: 8. This CDR3 contains 16 residues. The V gene's germline CDR1 is SNHLY and CDR2 FYNNEI. In nucleotides, the CDR3 is TGTGCCAGCAGTTCGCGACAGGGAGAGAGCAATCAGCCCCAGCATTTT. Translated: CASSSRQGESNQPQHF.

This clonotype has at least ten counts. V gene TRBV7-3 combines with J gene TRBJ2-2; D unclear. Germline V gives CDR1 SGHTA, CDR2 FQGTGA. CDR3 length equals 13 residues. Between the trimmed V and J ends, which lost 5 bases and 6 bases, there was a span of 10 bases. Here the CDR3 reads CASSTLGSGELFF. The DNA for the CDR3 is TGTGCCAGCAGCACCCTAGGGTCCGGGGAGCTGTTTTTT.

This clonotype was observed many times. The chain is built from TRBV27 and TRBJ2-1; 8 nucleotides line up with TRBD2. The V gene end was trimmed by 3 bases and the J gene end by 8 bases; junction bases not matched to a gene: 18. This CDR3 comprises 18 residues. Germline loops: CDR1 MNHEY, CDR2 SMNVEV (reference sequence). The CDR3 is CASSFARVRAGELYEQFF. DNA of the CDR3: TGTGCCAGCAGTTTCGCCAGGGTCCGAGCGGGAGAATTATATGAGCAGTTCTTC.

There are many counts of this clonotype. The chain joins TRBV28 to TRBJ1-2, with 9 bases matching TRBD1. The V segment lost 3 bases and the J segment 2 bases; nucleotides outside the gene matches: 4. From germline, CDR1 is MDHEN and CDR2 SYDVKM. The length of the CDR3 is 15 residues. CDR3: CASSLGQGRNYGYTF. CDR3 in DNA: TGTGCCAGCAGTTTGGGACAGGGAAGAAACTATGGCTACACCTTC.

V gene TRBV6-2 or TRBV6-3 combines with J gene TRBJ1-5, with D hard to call. Germline V gives CDR1 MNHEY, CDR2 SVGEGT. Trimming shortened V by 9 bases and J by 0 bases, and 9 bases separated the two germline ends. This CDR3 is built from 13 residues. Here the CDR3 DNA reads TGTGCCAGTGGAGGGAATAGCAATCAGCCCCAGCATTTT. This encodes CASGGNSNQPQHF.

In the case of this clonotype: At one of its ends the junction is not consistent with the germline gene, which may arise from a read error. The CDR3: CSAQNPSGRYNELFF. Written as DNA, the CDR3 is TGCAGTGCTCAAAATCCTAGCGGGCGCTACAATGAGCTGTTCTTC. This chain joins TRBV20-1 and TRBJ2-1; TRBD2 aligns across 8 bases. There are 15 residues in the CDR3. Per the germline V gene, CDR1 is DFQATT and CDR2 is SNEGSKA (reference sequence).

This chain links TRBV5-6 with TRBJ2-2; 12 bases line up with TRBD2. After removal of 0 bases from V and 5 bases from J, the junction contained 8 bases not matched to a gene. The CDR3 covers 18 residues. From germline, CDR1 is SGHDT and CDR2 YYEEEE. The DNA of the CDR3 is TGTGCCAGCAGCTTGGCCGCACTAGCGGGAGGAGGTACCGGGGAGCTGTTTTTT. Translating it yields CASSLAALAGGGTGELFF.

This clonotype was counted ten times or more. The V and J genes are TRBV14 and TRBJ1-2; the D gene is possibly TRBD1 (6 bases). The CDR3 runs to 13 residues. The germline CDR1 and CDR2 sequences are SGHDN and FVKESK. The ends were cut back, 4 bases at V and 3 bases at J, with 9 bases in the middle. CDR3 nucleotides: TGTGCCAGCAGCCCCGGACAGCACTATGGCTACACCTTC. Its protein product is CASSPGQHYGYTF. The entire variable domain, with the rest obtained from reference TRBV14 and TRBJ1-2, is as follows: EAGVTQFPSHSVIEKGQTVTLRCDPISGHDNLYWYRRVMGKEIKFLLHFVKESKQDESGMPNNRFLAERTGGTYSTLKVQPAELEDSGVYFCASSPGQHYGYTFGSGTRLTVV.

The CDR3 region is CASSPRDKYNEQFF. DNA for the CDR3: TGTGCCAGCAGCCCCCGGGACAAGTACAATGAGCAGTTCTTC. J is TRBJ2-1 and V is TRBV11-1, with D possibly being TRBD1 (6 bases). Germline V gives CDR1 SGHAT, CDR2 FQDESV (reference sequence). V lost 5 bases and J lost 4, with 12 bases in between. The CDR3 runs 14 residues.

This clonotype was detected ten times or more. This chain links TRBV30 with TRBJ1-1; TRBD1 agrees at 7 bases. Germline loops: CDR1 GTSNPN, CDR2 SVGIG (reference sequence). The ends lost 5 bases at V and 4 bases at J; junction bases unmatched: 7. The CDR3 spans 13 residues. The CDR3 DNA follows: TGTGCCTGGGAACAGGGGATGGGCACTGAAGCTTTCTTT. Encoded protein: CAWEQGMGTEAFF.

The chain is built from TRBV15 and TRBJ2-7; possibly TRBD1 for D (6 bases). This CDR3 is 15 amino acids long. Trimming removed 1 base at V and 3 bases at J, with 13 bases between. Per germline, CDR1 LNHNV and CDR2 YYDKDF (reference sequence). CDR3: CATSRVSQGNYEQYF. The CDR3 DNA follows: TGTGCCACCAGCAGAGTCTCCCAGGGGAACTACGAGCAGTACTTC. The complete variable domain, with remaining parts taken from reference TRBV15 and TRBJ2-7, reads DAMVIQNPRYQVTQFGKPVTLSCSQTLNHNVMYWYQQKSSQAPKLLFHYYDKDFNNEADTPDNFQSRRPNTSFCFLDIRSPGLGDTAMYLCATSRVSQGNYEQYFGPGTRLTVT.

There are many counts of this clonotype. This chain links TRBV28 with TRBJ2-7; TRBD2 matches at 7 bases. Germline assignment: CDR1 MDHEN and CDR2 SYDVKM. After removal of 4 bases from V and 4 bases from J, the junction contained 4 bases not matched to a gene. This CDR3 contains 13 residues. CDR3 DNA: TGTGCCAGCAGTTCCTTCGGGGGGTACGAGCAGTACTTC. It translates to CASSSFGGYEQYF.

This chain joins TRBV28 and TRBJ2-1; TRBD1 might be the D (6 bases). Trimming pared 6 bases from V and 1 base from J, leaving 10 bases between. CDR1 and CDR2 (germline): MDHEN, SYDVKM. This CDR3 is built from 14 residues. CDR3 sequence reads: CASRKQGSYNEQFF. The CDR3 coding sequence is TGTGCCAGCAGGAAACAGGGTTCCTACAATGAGCAGTTCTTC.

This clonotype showed up many times. The chain combines TRBV11-2 with TRBJ2-7, with D unresolved. V was pared by 3 bases and J by 2 bases, with 8 bases between. CDR3 length: 13 residues. Per the germline V gene, CDR1 is SGHAT and CDR2 is FQNNGV. The CDR3 reads CASSFDPAYEQYF. The CDR3 region has the DNA TGTGCCAGCAGCTTTGACCCCGCCTACGAGCAGTACTTC. Looking up the rest from reference TRBV11-2 and TRBJ2-7 gives the full variable domain: EAGVAQSPRYKIIEKRQSVAFWCNPISGHATLYWYQQILGQGPKLLIQFQNNGVVDDSQLPKDRFSAERLKGVDSTLKIQPAKLEDSAVYLCASSFDPAYEQYFGPGTRLTVT.

This clonotype was seen ten or more times. V usage is TRBV28 and J usage is TRBJ1-5; D gene uncertain. Germline V CDR1 and CDR2: MDHEN, SYDVKM. The CDR3 totals 14 residues. V shed 0 bases and J shed 7 bases, with 10 bases lying between them. CDR3: CASSLWATYQPQHF. CDR3 sequence (DNA): TGTGCCAGCAGTTTATGGGCAACATACCAGCCCCAGCATTTT.

The chain employs TRBV5-5 and TRBJ2-1, with D perhaps assigned TRBD1 or TRBD2 (5 bases each). There are 16 residues in the CDR3. CDR1 is SGHKS and CDR2 is YYEKEE in the germline V gene (reference sequence). Trimming cost V 5 bases and J 0 bases, with 15 bases left between them. As DNA, the CDR3 is TGTGCCAGCAGTTCGCTTGGGACCCGCTCCTACAATGAGCAGTTCTTC. Amino acid sequence: CASSSLGTRSYNEQFF.